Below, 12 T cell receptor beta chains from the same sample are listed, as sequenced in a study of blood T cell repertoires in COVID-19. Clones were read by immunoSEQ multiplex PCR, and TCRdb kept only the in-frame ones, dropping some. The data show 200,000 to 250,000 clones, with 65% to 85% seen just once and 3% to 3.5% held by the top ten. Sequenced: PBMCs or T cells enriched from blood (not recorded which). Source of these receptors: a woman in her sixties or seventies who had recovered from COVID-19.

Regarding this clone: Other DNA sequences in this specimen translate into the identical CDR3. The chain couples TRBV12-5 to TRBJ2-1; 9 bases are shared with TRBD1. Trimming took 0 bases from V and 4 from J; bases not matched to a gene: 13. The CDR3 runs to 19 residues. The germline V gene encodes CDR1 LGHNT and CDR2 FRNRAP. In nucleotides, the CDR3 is TGTGCTAGTGGTTTGGTATTATCTTCCTGGGACAGGGAATACAATGAGCAGTTCTTC. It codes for CASGLVLSSWDREYNEQFF.

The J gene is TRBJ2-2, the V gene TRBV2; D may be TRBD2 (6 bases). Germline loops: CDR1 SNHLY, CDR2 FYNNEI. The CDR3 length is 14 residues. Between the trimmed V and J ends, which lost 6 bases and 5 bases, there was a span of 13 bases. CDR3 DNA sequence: TGTGCCAGCAGCGGGACTGTTACGACCGGGGAGCTGTTTTTT. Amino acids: CASSGTVTTGELFF.

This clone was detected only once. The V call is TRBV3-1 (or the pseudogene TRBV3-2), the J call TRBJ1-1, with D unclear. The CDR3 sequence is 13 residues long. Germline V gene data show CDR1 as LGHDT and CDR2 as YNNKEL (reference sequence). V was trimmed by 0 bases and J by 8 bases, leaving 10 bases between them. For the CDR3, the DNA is TGTGCCAGCAGCCAAGATTGGGCCGCGGAAGCTTTCTTT. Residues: CASSQDWAAEAFF.

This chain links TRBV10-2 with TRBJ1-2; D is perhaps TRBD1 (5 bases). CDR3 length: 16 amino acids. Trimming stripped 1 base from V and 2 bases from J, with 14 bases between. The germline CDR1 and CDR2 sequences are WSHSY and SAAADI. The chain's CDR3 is CASSEWGRATNYGYTF. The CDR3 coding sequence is TGCGCCAGCAGTGAGTGGGGCAGGGCAACGAACTATGGCTACACCTTC.

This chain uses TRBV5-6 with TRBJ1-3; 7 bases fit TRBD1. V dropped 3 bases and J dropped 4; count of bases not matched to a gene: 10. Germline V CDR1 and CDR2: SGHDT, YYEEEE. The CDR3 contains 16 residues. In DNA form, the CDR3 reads TGTGCCAGCAGCTCCCTCGGACAGGCACGGGGAAACACCATATATTTT. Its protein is CASSSLGQARGNTIYF.

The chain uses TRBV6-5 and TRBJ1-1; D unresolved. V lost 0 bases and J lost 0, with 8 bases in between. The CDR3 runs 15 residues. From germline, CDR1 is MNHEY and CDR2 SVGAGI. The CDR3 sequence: CASSYSNNLNTEAFF. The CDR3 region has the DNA TGTGCCAGCAGTTACTCAAACAACCTGAACACTGAAGCTTTCTTT.

CDR3 DNA: TGTGCCAGCAGTCGTGGACTAGCGGAGACCCAGTACTTC. This codes for CASSRGLAETQYF. This chain links TRBV27 with TRBJ2-5, with TRBD2 matching 9 bases. Germline CDR1 MNHEY, CDR2 SMNVEV (reference sequence). CDR3 size: 13 residues. V dropped 5 bases and J dropped 5; count of bases not matched to a gene: 3.

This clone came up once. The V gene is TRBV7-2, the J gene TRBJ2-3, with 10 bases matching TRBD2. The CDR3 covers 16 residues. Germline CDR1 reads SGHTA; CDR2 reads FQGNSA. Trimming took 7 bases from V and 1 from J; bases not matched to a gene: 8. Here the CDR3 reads CASTMGLAGGTDTQYF. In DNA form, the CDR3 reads TGTGCCAGCACCATGGGGCTAGCGGGGGGCACAGATACGCAGTATTTT.

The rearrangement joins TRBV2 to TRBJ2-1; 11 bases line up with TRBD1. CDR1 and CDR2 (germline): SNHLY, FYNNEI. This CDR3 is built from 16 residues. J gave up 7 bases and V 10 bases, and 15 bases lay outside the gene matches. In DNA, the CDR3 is TGTGCCATCATTTGGGGAGGACAGGGGGCGATGAATGAGCAGTTCTTC. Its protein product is CAIIWGGQGAMNEQFF.

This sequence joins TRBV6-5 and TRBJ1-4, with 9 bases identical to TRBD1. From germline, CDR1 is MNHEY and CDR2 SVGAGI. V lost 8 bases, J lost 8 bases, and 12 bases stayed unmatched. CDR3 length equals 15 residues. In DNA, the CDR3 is TGTGCCAGCTACTCTCCGGACAGGGGAGGCGAAAAACTGTTTTTT. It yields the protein CASYSPDRGGEKLFF.

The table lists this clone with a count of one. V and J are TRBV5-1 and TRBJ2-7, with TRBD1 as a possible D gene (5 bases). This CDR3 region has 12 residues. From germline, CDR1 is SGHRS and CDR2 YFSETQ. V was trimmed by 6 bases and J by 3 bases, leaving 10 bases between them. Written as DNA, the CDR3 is TGCGCCAGCAAGGCAGGGAACTACGAGCAGTACTTC. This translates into CASKAGNYEQYF.

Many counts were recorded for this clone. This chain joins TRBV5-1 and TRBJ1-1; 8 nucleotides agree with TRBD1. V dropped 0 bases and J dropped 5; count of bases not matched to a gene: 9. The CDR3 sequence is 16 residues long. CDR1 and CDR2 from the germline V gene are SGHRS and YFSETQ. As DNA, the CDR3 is TGCGCCAGCAGCTTGGCCCAGGGGGCAGTGGGGACTGAAGCTTTCTTT. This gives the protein CASSLAQGAVGTEAFF.